The sequence of this TCR beta chain was determined in a study of beta chain features in type 1 diabetes. Study-wide results and caveats: Moderate but significant shortening of TCRB CDR3s was recorded in all four CD4+ subsets from Type 1 diabetes patients.

CDR3 length: 13 amino acids. CDR1 SQVTM and CDR2 ANQGSEA come from the germline V gene. Losses at the gene ends were 7 bases for V and 1 base for J; bases not matched to a gene: 4. This clone was recorded a few times. Its antigen remains unknown. Expressed TCRB transcripts were sequenced because the entire RNA isolate underwent reverse transcription. Some clones are missing from TCRdb's copy, which holds only in-frame ones; the method was immunoSEQ multiplex PCR. The sample contains 500,000 to 650,000 clones, roughly 12% of which appear only once. Sequencing used naive CD4+ T cells from blood. This clonotype originated in a man aged 25 to 40 with type 1 diabetes. This chain joins TRBV29-1 and TRBJ1-2; TRBD1 matches at 9 bases. The chain's CDR3 is CSAGTGINYGYTF. As DNA, the CDR3 is TGCAGCGCAGGGACAGGGATTAACTATGGCTACACCTTC.